The 22 T cell receptor beta chains in this list originate from one sample, sequenced in a study of radiotherapy plus CTLA-4 blockade in lung cancer. Assay: immunoSEQ multiplex PCR; the TCRdb copy retains only in-frame clones and omits some. Of about 110,000 clones listed, approximately 80% are singletons. The sample here was peripheral blood, taken from a patient treated with radiotherapy plus ipilimumab. These receptors were obtained from a human donor with non-small cell lung cancer that progressed on radiotherapy plus ipilimumab. Some clones in this sample may be carry-over from other donors' samples.

J is TRBJ2-3 and V is TRBV19; TRBD1 matches 10 bases. The germline gives CDR1 LNHDA, CDR2 SQIVND (reference sequence). The CDR3 consists of 16 residues. The trim removed 6 bases at V and 7 bases at J, leaving 13 bases unmatched. The DNA of the CDR3 is TGTGCCAGTAGGGGCCCGGGACAGGGGAATCCGAATACGCAGTATTTT. It encodes CASRGPGQGNPNTQYF.

The chain uses TRBV4-2 and TRBJ1-2; the D gene is possibly TRBD1 (6 bases). Trimming removed 4 bases at V and 7 bases at J, with 16 bases between. This CDR3 has 14 amino acids. Germline lookup yields CDR1 LGHNA and CDR2 YNFKEQ. This CDR3 reads CASSLPYVGAGYTF. The CDR3 DNA is TGTGCCAGCAGCCTACCCTACGTGGGGGCTGGCTACACCTTC.

The chain is built from TRBV10-3 and TRBJ2-1; 8 bases are shared with TRBD1. Losses at the gene ends were 6 bases for V and 2 bases for J; bases not matched to a gene: 6. CDR3 length: 15 residues. CDR1 is ENHRY, CDR2 SYGVKD, per germline. Written as DNA, the CDR3 is TGTGCCATCAGAAACGACAGGGGCCCCTACAATGAGCAGTTCTTC. As protein: CAIRNDRGPYNEQFF.

This chain uses TRBV7-2 with TRBJ2-4; 12 nucleotides line up with TRBD2. The CDR3 sequence is 16 residues long. Unmatched junction bases numbered 2, after V lost 5 bases and J lost 0 bases. The germline gives CDR1 SGHTA, CDR2 FQGNSA. DNA for the CDR3: TGTGCCAGCAGCCCGACTAGCGGGGGAGCCAAAAACATTCAGTACTTC. It codes for CASSPTSGGAKNIQYF.

This clone has only one observation. The chain recombines TRBV6-6 with TRBJ1-6; D not resolved. This CDR3 is built from 14 residues. Germline CDR1 and CDR2: MNHNY and SVGAGI (reference sequence). V gave up 4 bases and J gave up 1 base, with 5 bases separating them. The CDR3 region has the DNA TGTGCCAGCAGTTCAGAATCCTATAATTCACCCCTCCACTTT. Protein: CASSSESYNSPLHF.

The CDR3 nucleotides are TGTGCCAGCAGCCCGGACTACCAAGAGACCCAGTACTTC. Encoded protein: CASSPDYQETQYF. V usage is TRBV11-2 and J usage is TRBJ2-5, with a weak D call TRBD2 (5 bases). This CDR3 region has 13 residues. Trimming shortened V by 5 bases and J by 0 bases, and 7 bases separated the two germline ends. Germline V gene sequence: CDR1 SGHAT, CDR2 FQNNGV. The full variable domain, completed using reference TRBV11-2 and TRBJ2-5, is EAGVAQSPRYKIIEKRQSVAFWCNPISGHATLYWYQQILGQGPKLLIQFQNNGVVDDSQLPKDRFSAERLKGVDSTLKIQPAKLEDSAVYLCASSPDYQETQYFGPGTRLLVL.

The chain links TRBV14 to TRBJ2-2; tentatively, D is TRBD1 (5 bases). The CDR3 spans 17 residues. The germline CDR1 and CDR2 sequences are SGHDN and FVKESK. V was clipped by 0 bases and J by 4 bases, with 15 bases between them. The DNA for the CDR3 is TGTGCCAGCAGCCAAGATAGGAATGGGGCGCTCACCGGGGAGCTGTTTTTT. It encodes CASSQDRNGALTGELFF.

The V call is TRBV30, the J call TRBJ2-7; unclear D gene. Germline V gives CDR1 GTSNPN, CDR2 SVGIG (reference sequence). Trimming removed 8 bases at V and 0 bases at J, with 14 bases between. The CDR3 runs 13 residues. The CDR3 spells CARRNTGSYEQYF. The CDR3 DNA reads TGTGCCCGAAGAAACACGGGCTCCTACGAGCAGTACTTC.

The chain's CDR3 is CASSLVLLASGNTIYF. In DNA, the CDR3 is TGTGCCAGCAGCTTAGTGTTGTTGGCGTCTGGAAACACCATATATTTT. V usage is TRBV7-2 and J usage is TRBJ1-3; D not certain. Trimming removed 1 base from V and 1 base from J, with 11 bases in between. The CDR3 is 16 amino acids. Germline CDR1 and CDR2: SGHTA and FQGNSA.

The chain carries TRBV18 and TRBJ1-2, with 12 bases aligning to TRBD1. From germline, CDR1 is KGHSH and CDR2 LQKENI. The CDR3 spans 17 residues. V shed 0 bases and J 0 bases; nucleotides not matched to a gene: 2. The CDR3 here is CASSPPGQGAPNYGYTF. CDR3 DNA: TGTGCCAGCTCACCACCGGGACAGGGGGCCCCTAACTATGGCTACACCTTC. The full variable domain, completed using reference TRBV18 and TRBJ1-2, is NAGVMQNPRHLVRRRGQEARLRCSPMKGHSHVYWYRQLPEEGLKFMVYLQKENIIDESGMPKERFSAEFPKEGPSILRIQQVVRGDSAAYFCASSPPGQGAPNYGYTFGSGTRLTVV.

V gene TRBV7-9 combines with J gene TRBJ1-2; D gene unclear. Germline lookup yields CDR1 SEHNR and CDR2 FQNEAQ (reference sequence). CDR3 size: 15 residues. Trimming stripped 5 bases from V and 1 base from J, with 14 bases between. The CDR3: CASSPSSSFNYGYTF. In nucleotides, the CDR3 is TGTGCCAGCAGCCCTAGCTCCAGCTTTAACTATGGCTACACCTTC.

This chain uses TRBV6-5 with TRBJ2-5; D is undetermined. The CDR3 has 14 amino acids. Between the trimmed V and J ends, which lost 5 bases and 1 base, there was a span of 11 bases. Germline CDR1 reads MNHEY; CDR2 reads SVGAGI. CDR3 loop: CASSPLWVQETQYF. Here the CDR3 DNA reads TGTGCCAGCAGTCCGTTATGGGTCCAAGAGACCCAGTACTTC.

The chain carries TRBV9 and TRBJ1-2; D gene uncertain. CDR1 and CDR2 from the germline V gene are SGDLS and YYNGEE. The CDR3 is 15 amino acids. Deletions cut 3 bases from V and 1 base from J, with 13 bases between. The CDR3 coding sequence is TGTGCCAGCAGCGCGACCTCAGAAATTAACTATGGCTACACCTTC. Translated, it gives CASSATSEINYGYTF.

The V and J genes are TRBV30 and TRBJ1-5, with D unclear. CDR1 GTSNPN and CDR2 SVGIG come from the germline V gene (reference sequence). The CDR3 consists of 15 residues. The V and J ends lost 0 bases and 1 base respectively, with 10 bases between them. The CDR3 loop is CAWSVKRNSNQPQHF. In DNA, the CDR3 is TGTGCCTGGAGTGTAAAGCGAAACAGCAATCAGCCCCAGCATTTT.

The chain joins TRBV6-5 to TRBJ2-7, with D unclear. The CDR3 runs to 13 residues. The germline V gene has CDR1 MNHEY and CDR2 SVGAGI. Trimming took 0 bases from V and 3 from J, leaving 6 bases between them. The CDR3 DNA reads as TGTGCCAGCAGTTACTCGGGGTACTACGAGCAGTACTTC. It translates to CASSYSGYYEQYF.

In this sample, this clone turned up once. The rearrangement uses TRBV5-4 and TRBJ2-4; maybe TRBD2 (7 bases). V lost 4 bases and J lost 8, with 16 bases in between. This CDR3 has 14 amino acids. From germline, CDR1 is SGHNT and CDR2 YYREEE (reference sequence). CDR3 nucleotide sequence: TGTGCCAGCAGCCCAAGGGGGGGCTCGGACATTCAGTACTTC. Translating gives CASSPRGGSDIQYF.

V is TRBV7-2 and J is TRBJ1-2; maybe TRBD1 (6 bases). The CDR3 extends over 15 amino acids. Trimming removed 1 base at V and 5 bases at J, with 14 bases between. CDR1 and CDR2 (germline): SGHTA, FQGNSA. The CDR3 DNA follows: TGTGCCAGCAGCTTAGGTTCGGGGAGGGGGTATGGCTACACCTTC. Translation: CASSLGSGRGYGYTF.

This clone has just a few counts. The V and J genes are TRBV5-4 and TRBJ1-2, with 10 positions matching TRBD1. The CDR3 consists of 15 residues. The junction had 4 bases not matched to a gene; V was cut back by 0 bases and J by 5 bases. Germline V gene data show CDR1 as SGHNT and CDR2 as YYREEE (reference sequence). CDR3 in DNA: TGTGCCAGCAGCTTGGCCGGGACAGGGGTTTATGGCTACACCTTC. Amino acids: CASSLAGTGVYGYTF.

The genes are TRBV5-1 and TRBJ2-3; TRBD2 matches at 9 bases. V dropped 2 bases and J dropped 1; count of bases not matched to a gene: 8. Germline CDR1 reads SGHRS; CDR2 reads YFSETQ. CDR3 size: 17 residues. This CDR3 is CASSFAPSSGGTDTQYF. For the CDR3, the DNA is TGCGCCAGCAGCTTTGCCCCTTCTAGCGGGGGCACAGATACGCAGTATTTT.

This rearrangement joins TRBV6-5 to TRBJ1-3; the D gene is possibly TRBD1 (6 bases). The CDR3 contains 14 residues. Germline V gene sequence: CDR1 MNHEY, CDR2 SVGAGI. V was trimmed by 0 bases and J by 5 bases, leaving 8 bases between them. CDR3 nucleotide sequence: TGTGCCAGCAGTTACTCGGACAGAAGAAACACCATATATTTT. Its protein product is CASSYSDRRNTIYF.

The rearrangement uses TRBV5-4 and TRBJ1-1; 7 bases align to TRBD1. The CDR3 runs to 14 residues. J was trimmed by 0 bases and V by 4 bases; bases with no gene match: 3. Per germline, CDR1 SGHNT and CDR2 YYREEE (reference sequence). DNA for the CDR3: TGTGCCAGCAGCACCGGACAGGTGAACACTGAAGCTTTCTTT. It encodes CASSTGQVNTEAFF.

The chain combines TRBV5-1 with TRBJ2-3, with 9 bases fitting TRBD2. The CDR3 length is 16 residues. V shed 6 bases, J shed 1 base, and the junction held 9 bases outside the gene matches. Germline-derived CDR1 and CDR2 are SGHRS and YFSETQ. The chain's CDR3 is CASTRGAGGRTDTQYF. The CDR3 DNA reads TGCGCCAGCACCCGGGGAGCGGGGGGCCGCACAGATACGCAGTATTTT.